This T cell receptor (beta chain) was observed in a study of blood T cell repertoires in COVID-19. Whole-study context: The samples span acute and convalescent COVID-19 from the United States, Italy and Spain. T cells, B-cell-depleted T cells, or PBMCs provided the cDNA or gDNA that served as material.

Methods used by the authors: Reference gene primer amplification in the assay estimated nucleated cell counts. Some clones are missing from TCRdb's copy, which holds only in-frame ones; the method was immunoSEQ multiplex PCR. V and J calls and clone size follow that table, whereas D and trimming were derived from the DNA. The sample contains 450,000 to 500,000 clones, approximately 85% of which appear only once. The ends were cut back, 4 bases at V and 2 bases at J, with 12 bases in the middle. CDR3 length equals 14 residues. From germline, CDR1 is SEHNR and CDR2 FQNEAQ (reference sequence). This receptor was identified in a human donor in a cohort sampled during active COVID-19. This chain links TRBV7-9 with TRBJ2-7; D perhaps matches TRBD2 (5 bases). Specimen: peripheral blood. CDR3: CASSYVYGTYEQYF. The CDR3 coding sequence is TGTGCCAGCAGCTACGTGTACGGGACCTACGAGCAGTACTTC.